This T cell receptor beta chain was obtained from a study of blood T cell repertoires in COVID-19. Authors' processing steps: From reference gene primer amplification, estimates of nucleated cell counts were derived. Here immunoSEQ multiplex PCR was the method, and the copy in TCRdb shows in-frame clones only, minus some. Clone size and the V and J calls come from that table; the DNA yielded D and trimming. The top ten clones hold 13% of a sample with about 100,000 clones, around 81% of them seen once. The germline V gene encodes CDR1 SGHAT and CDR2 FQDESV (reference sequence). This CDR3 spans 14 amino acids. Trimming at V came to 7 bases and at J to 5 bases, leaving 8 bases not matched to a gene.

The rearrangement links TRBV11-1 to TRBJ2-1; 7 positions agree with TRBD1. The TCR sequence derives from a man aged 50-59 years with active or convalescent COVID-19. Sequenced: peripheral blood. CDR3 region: CASKKTGPHNEQFF. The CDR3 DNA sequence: TGTGCCAGCAAAAAGACAGGGCCTCACAATGAGCAGTTCTTC.